Given below is one T cell receptor (beta chain) in context. The sample originates from a study of blood T cell repertoires in COVID-19. As for the study in general: Spain, Italy and the United States supplied samples that represented acute and convalescent COVID-19. T cells, B-cell-depleted T cells, or PBMCs supplied cDNA or gDNA.

In the study's own analysis: Nucleated cell counts were estimated from reference gene primer amplification. Data came from immunoSEQ multiplex PCR; TCRdb stores just in-frame clones and leaves some out. Clone size and V and J calls were adopted from that table, with D and trimming inferred from the DNA. The data show 200,000 to 250,000 clones, with around nine tenths seen just once and 3% held by the top ten. The CDR3 is 15 residues long. Losses at the gene ends were 5 bases for V and 4 bases for J; bases not matched to a gene: 5. Germline V lookup: CDR1 LGHNT, CDR2 FRNRAP. The J gene is TRBJ2-1, the V gene TRBV12-5, with 10 nucleotides matching TRBD1. The source is a man between 18 and 29 years old with active or convalescent COVID-19. Source material: peripheral blood. The CDR3 sequence: CASGPPGQGYNEQFF. The CDR3 DNA follows: TGTGCTAGTGGTCCCCCGGGACAGGGGTACAATGAGCAGTTCTTC.